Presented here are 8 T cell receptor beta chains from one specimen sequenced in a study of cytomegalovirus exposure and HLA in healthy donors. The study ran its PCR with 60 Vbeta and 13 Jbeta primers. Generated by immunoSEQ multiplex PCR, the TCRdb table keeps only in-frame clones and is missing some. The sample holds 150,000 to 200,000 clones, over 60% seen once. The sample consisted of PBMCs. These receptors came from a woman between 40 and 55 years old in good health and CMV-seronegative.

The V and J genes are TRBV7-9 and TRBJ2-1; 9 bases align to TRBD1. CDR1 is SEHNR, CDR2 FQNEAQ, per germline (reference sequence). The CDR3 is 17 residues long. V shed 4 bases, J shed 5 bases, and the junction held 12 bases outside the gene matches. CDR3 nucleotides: TGTGCCAGCAGCTCCACTGTAGGACAGGGGCCAGACAATGAGCAGTTCTTC. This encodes CASSSTVGQGPDNEQFF.

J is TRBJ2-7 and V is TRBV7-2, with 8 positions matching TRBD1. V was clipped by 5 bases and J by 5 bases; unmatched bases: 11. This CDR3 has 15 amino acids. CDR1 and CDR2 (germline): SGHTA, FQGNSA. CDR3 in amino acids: CASSPPGRGQNEQYF. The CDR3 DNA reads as TGTGCCAGCAGCCCCCCGGGCAGGGGGCAGAACGAGCAGTACTTC.

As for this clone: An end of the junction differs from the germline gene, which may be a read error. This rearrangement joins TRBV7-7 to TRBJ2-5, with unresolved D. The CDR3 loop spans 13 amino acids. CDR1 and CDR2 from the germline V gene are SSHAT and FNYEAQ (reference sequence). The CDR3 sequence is CASSLGSQETQYF. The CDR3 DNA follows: TGTGCTAGCAGCTTAGGCAGTCAAGAGACCCAGTACTTC.

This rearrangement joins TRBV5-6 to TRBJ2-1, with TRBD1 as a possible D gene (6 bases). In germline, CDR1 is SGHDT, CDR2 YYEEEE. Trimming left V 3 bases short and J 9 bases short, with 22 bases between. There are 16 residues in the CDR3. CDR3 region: CASSSRAGQLDSEQFF. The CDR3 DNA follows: TGTGCCAGCAGCTCAAGAGCAGGACAGTTGGACTCTGAGCAGTTCTTC.

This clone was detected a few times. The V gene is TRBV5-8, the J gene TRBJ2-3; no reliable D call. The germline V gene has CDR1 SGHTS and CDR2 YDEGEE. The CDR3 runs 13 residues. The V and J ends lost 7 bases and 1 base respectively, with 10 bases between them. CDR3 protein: CASGPRGTDTQYF. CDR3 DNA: TGTGCCAGCGGCCCACGGGGCACAGATACGCAGTATTTT.

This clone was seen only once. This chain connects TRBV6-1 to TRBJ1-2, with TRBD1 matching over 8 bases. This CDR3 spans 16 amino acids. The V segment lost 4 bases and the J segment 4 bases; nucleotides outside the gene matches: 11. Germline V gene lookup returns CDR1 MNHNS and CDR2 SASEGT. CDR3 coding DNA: TGTGCCAGCAGTGTAATATTATTGGACAGGGTCTATGGCTACACCTTC. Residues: CASSVILLDRVYGYTF.

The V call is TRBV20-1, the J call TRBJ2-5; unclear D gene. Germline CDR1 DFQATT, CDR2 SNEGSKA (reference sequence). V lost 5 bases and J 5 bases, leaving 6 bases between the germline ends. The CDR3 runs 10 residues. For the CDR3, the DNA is TGCAGTGCTCCCCGGGAGACCCAGTACTTC. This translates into CSAPRETQYF.

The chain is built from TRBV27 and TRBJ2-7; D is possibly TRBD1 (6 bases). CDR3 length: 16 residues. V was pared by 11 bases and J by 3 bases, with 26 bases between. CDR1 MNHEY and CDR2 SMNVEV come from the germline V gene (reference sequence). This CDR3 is CASPGTRKTTHYEQYF. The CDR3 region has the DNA TGTGCCTCTCCCGGGACAAGGAAGACCACTCACTACGAGCAGTACTTC.